Many counts were recorded for the clone carrying this TCR beta chain. The target antigen is unknown. This specimen comes from a study of regulatory T cells in long-lasting Graves disease. General observations from the study: Lower TCR diversity characterized persistent Graves' patients relative to newly diagnosed patients.

For TCR beta, libraries came from iRepertoire HTBI primers and Arm-PCR of CDR3 regions. TCRdb redid the calling of the multiplex PCR reads with MiXCR, one entry per CDR3 protein. The data contain a few hundred thousand distinct CDR3 sequences, about a sixth of them singletons. Time point given: newly diagnosed GD, antithyroid drugs for less than 3 months. PBMCs provided the RNA from which the TCR library was made. Sequences were derived from peripheral blood mononuclear cells (PBMCs), sampled at new diagnosis, from a patient treated with antithyroid drugs. The sequence was collected from a female donor with Graves disease.

The chain's CDR3 is CASSSQGLDEKLFF. The CDR3 DNA is TGTGCCAGCAGTTCACAGGGTTTGGACGAAAAACTGTTTTTT. The V gene is TRBV12-3 or TRBV12-4, the J gene TRBJ1-4, with D perhaps matching TRBD1 (6 bases). V shed 4 bases and J shed 8 bases, with 14 bases lying between them. The CDR3 is made up of 14 amino acids.